This TCR beta chain was obtained from a study of T cell repertoires in cytomegalovirus infection. Across the study: Based on public TCR beta signatures, there were indications of CMV infection and of a matching HLA type.

This clonotype has a count of ten or more. Its antigen is undetermined. The study, taken as a whole, reports: Identification of carriers of CMV plus the relevant HLA was performed using cumulative public TCR beta family frequency. Dominant in the ex vivo response were TCR beta clonotypes restricted by HLA-C and specific for CMV.

In TCRdb, the reads were re-called with MiXCR into one record per CDR3 protein. The sample shows 400,000 or so distinct CDR3 sequences, around a sixth of them seen only once. Trimming removed 6 bases at V and 3 bases at J, with 11 bases between. The CDR3 length is 13 residues. The chain couples TRBV12-3 or TRBV12-4 to TRBJ1-1; D is ambiguous. The origin of this receptor is a human donor in good health (CMV status not recorded). Some clones in this sample may be carry-over from other donors' samples. The source material was PBMCs. Here the CDR3 reads CASSHNPDTEAFF. The CDR3 DNA reads TGTGCCAGCAGCCACAACCCGGACACTGAAGCTTTCTTT.